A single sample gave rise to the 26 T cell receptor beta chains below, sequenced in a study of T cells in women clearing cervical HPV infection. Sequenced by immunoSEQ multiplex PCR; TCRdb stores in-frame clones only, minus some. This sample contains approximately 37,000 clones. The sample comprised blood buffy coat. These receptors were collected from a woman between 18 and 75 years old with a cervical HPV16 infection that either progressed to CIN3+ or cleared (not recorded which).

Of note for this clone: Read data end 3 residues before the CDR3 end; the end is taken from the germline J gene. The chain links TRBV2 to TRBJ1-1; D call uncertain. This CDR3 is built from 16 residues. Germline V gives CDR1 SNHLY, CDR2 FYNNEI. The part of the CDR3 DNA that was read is TGTGCCAGCAGGTACCGGACTAGCGGGATGGCAGATACG. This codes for CASRYRTSGMADT. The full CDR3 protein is CASRYRTSGMADTAFF.

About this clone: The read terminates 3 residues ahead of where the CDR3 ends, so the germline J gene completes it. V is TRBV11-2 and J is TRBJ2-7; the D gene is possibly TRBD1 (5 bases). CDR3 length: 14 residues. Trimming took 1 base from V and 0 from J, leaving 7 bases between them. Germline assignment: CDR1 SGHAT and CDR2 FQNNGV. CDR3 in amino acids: CASSLGQPSYEQYF. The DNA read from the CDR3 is TGTGCCAGCAGCTTAGGACAGCCCTCCTACGAG.

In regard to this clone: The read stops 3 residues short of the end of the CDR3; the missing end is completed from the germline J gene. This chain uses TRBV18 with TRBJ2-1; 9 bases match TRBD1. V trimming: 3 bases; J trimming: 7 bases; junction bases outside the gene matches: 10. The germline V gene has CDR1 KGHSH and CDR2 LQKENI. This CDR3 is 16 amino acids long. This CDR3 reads CASSPAGGQGVNEQFF. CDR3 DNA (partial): TGTGCCAGCTCACCCGCCGGGGGACAGGGAGTAAATGAG.

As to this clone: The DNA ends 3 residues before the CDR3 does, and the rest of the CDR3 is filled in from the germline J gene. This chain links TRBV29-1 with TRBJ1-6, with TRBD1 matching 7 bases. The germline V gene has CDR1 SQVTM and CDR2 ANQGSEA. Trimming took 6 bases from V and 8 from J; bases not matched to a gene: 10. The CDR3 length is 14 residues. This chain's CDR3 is CSVAQGTGDSPLHF. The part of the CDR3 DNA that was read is TGCAGCGTCGCACAGGGGACGGGTGATTCACCC.

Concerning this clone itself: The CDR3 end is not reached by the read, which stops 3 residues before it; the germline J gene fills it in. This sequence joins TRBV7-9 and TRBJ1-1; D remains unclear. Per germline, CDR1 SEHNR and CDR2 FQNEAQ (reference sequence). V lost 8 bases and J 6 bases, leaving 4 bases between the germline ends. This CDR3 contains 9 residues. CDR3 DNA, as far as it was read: TGTGCCAGCGGCCCTGAA. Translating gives CASGPE. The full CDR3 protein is CASGPEAFF.

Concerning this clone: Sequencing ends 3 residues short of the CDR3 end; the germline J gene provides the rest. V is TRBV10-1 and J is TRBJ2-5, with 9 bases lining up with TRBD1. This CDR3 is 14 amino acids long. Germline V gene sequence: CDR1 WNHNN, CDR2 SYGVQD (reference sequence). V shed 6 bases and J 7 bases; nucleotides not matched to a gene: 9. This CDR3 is CASSRGQGYGTQYF. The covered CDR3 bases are TGCGCCAGCAGCCGGGGACAGGGTTACGGGACC.

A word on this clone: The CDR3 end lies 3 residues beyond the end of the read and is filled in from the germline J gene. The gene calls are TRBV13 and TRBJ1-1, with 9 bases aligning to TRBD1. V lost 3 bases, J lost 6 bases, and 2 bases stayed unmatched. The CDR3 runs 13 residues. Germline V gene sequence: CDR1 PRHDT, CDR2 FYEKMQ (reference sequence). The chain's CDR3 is CASSFNRGPEAFF. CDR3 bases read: TGTGCCAGCAGCTTTAACAGGGGGCCTGAA.

The CDR3 bases that were read are TGCAGCGTTGCAAAGCCGAGCTCCTACGAG. Residues: CSVAKPSSYE. From start to end, the CDR3 is CSVAKPSSYEQYF. The V gene is TRBV29-1, the J gene TRBJ2-7; D is unclear. The CDR3 end is not reached by the read, which stops 3 residues before it; the germline J gene fills it in. The germline V gene has CDR1 SQVTM and CDR2 ANQGSEA. Trimming removed 4 bases at V and 0 bases at J, with 10 bases between. The CDR3 spans 13 residues.

The sequenced part of the CDR3 DNA is TGTGCCAGCGCACTAGGGATGGGGAATTCACCC. The encoded protein is CASALGMGNSP. The complete CDR3 sequence is CASALGMGNSPLHF. This sequence joins TRBV7-9 and TRBJ1-6; D call uncertain. The CDR3 end lies 3 residues beyond the end of the read and is filled in from the germline J gene. Per germline, CDR1 SEHNR and CDR2 FQNEAQ (reference sequence). The CDR3 spans 14 residues. With 8 bases removed from V and 7 bases from J, the gap between germline ends came to 15 bases. Combining the CDR3 with reference TRBV7-9 and TRBJ1-6 gives the whole variable domain DTGVSQNPRHKITKRGQNVTFRCDPISEHNRLYWYRQTLGQGPEFLTYFQNEAQLEKSRLLSDRFSAERPKGSFSTLEIQRTEQGDSAMYLCASALGMGNSPLHFGNGTRLTVT.

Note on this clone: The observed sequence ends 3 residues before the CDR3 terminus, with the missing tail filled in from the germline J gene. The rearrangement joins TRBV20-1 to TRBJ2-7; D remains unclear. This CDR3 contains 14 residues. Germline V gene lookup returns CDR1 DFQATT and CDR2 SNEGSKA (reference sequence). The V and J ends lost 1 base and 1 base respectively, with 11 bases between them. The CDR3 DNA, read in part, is TGCAGTGCTAGAGGCGCTATCCTTTCCTACGAG. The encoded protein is CSARGAILSYE. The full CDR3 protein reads CSARGAILSYEQYF.

This CDR3 is CAWSVSGSSYNEQFF. Incomplete CDR3 DNA: TGTGCCTGGAGTGTAAGCGGGAGCTCCTACAATGAG. This sequence joins TRBV30 and TRBJ2-1, with 8 bases identical to TRBD2. The read ends 3 residues early relative to the CDR3; the germline J gene fills the gap. With 0 bases clipped from V and 0 bases from J, the junction kept 1 base outside the gene matches. Germline CDR1 reads GTSNPN; CDR2 reads SVGIG (reference sequence). The CDR3 has 15 residues.

CDR3 sequence reads: CASSFGRAQQETQYF. The part of the CDR3 DNA that was read is TGTGCCAGCAGTTTCGGCAGGGCACAACAAGAGACC. The chain recombines TRBV12-3 or TRBV12-4 with TRBJ2-5; D is possibly TRBD1 (5 bases). Coverage ceases 3 residues before the CDR3 finishes, and the germline J gene fills in the end. V dropped 3 bases and J dropped 2 bases, with 13 bases sitting between them. This CDR3 is built from 15 residues.

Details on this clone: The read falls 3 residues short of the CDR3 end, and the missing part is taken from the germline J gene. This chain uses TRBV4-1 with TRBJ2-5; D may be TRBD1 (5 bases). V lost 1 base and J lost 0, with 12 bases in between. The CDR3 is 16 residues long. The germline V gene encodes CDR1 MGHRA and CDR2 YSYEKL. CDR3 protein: CASSQGQGPYQETQYF. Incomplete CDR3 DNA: TGCGCCAGCAGCCAAGGGCAGGGCCCTTACCAAGAGACC.

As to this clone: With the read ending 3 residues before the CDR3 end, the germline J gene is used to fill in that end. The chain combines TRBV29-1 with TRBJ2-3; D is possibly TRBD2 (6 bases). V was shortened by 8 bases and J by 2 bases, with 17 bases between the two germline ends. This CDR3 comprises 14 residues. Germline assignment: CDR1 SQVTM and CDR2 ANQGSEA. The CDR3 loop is CSSSGVLFTDTQYF. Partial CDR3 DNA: TGCAGCTCTTCGGGGGTGCTCTTCACAGATACG.

This CDR3 is CASSHLAGGGETQYF. Partial CDR3 DNA: TGTGCCAGCAGCCACCTAGCGGGAGGGGGAGAGACC. The chain is built from TRBV7-9 and TRBJ2-5; TRBD2 aligns across 12 bases. The read falls 3 residues short of the CDR3 end, and the missing part is taken from the germline J gene. V lost 5 bases and J lost 4; bases outside the gene matches: 5. Germline V CDR1 and CDR2: SEHNR, FQNEAQ (reference sequence). The CDR3 is 15 amino acids.

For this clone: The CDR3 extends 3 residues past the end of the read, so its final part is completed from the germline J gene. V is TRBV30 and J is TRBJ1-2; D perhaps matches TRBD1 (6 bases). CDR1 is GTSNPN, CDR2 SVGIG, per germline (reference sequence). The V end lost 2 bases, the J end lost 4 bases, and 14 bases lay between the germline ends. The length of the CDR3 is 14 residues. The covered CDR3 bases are TGTGCCTGGAGTCCCCTCGCAGGGGTCTATGGC. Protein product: CAWSPLAGVYG. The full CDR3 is CAWSPLAGVYGYTF.

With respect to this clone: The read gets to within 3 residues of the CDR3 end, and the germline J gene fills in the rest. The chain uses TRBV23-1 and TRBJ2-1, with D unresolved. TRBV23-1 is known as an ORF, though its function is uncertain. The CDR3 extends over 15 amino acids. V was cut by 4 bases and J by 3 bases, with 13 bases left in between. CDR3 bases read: TGCGCCAGCAGTCTTGGTGGGCCTTTCTACAATGAG. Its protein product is CASSLGGPFYNE. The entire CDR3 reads CASSLGGPFYNEQFF.

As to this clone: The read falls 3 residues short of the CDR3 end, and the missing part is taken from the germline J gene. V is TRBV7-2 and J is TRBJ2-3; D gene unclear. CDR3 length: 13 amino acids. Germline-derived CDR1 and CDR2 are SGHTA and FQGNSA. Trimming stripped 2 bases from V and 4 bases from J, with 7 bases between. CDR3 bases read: TGTGCCAGCAGCTTACTCACACCAGATACG. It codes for CASSLLTPDT. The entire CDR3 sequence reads CASSLLTPDTQYF.

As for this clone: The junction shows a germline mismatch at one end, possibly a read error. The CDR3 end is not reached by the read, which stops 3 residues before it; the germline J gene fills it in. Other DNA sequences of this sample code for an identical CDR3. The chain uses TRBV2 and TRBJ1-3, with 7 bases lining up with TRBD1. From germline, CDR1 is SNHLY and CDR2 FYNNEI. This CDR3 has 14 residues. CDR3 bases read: TGTGCCAGCAGTTGGGACAGCTCTGGAAACACT. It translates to CASSWDSSGNT. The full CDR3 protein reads CASSWDSSGNTIYF.

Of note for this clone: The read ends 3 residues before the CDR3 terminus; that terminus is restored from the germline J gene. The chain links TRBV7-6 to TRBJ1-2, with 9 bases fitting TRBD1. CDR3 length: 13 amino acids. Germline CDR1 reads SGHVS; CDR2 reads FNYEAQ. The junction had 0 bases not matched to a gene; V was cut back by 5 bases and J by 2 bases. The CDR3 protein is CASSGQGNYGYTF. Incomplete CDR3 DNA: TGTGCCAGCAGCGGACAGGGGAACTATGGC.

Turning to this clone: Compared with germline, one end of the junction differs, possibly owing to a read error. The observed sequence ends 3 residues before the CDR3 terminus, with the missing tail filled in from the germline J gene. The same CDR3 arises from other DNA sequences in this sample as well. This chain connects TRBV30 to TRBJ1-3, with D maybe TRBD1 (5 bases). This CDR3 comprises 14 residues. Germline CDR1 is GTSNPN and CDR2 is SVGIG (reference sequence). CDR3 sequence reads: CAWSVKGTGNTIYF. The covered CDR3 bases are TGTGCCTGGAGTGTAAAGGGGACTGGAAACACA. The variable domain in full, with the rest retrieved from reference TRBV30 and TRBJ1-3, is SQTIHQWPATLVQPVGSPLSLECTVEGTSNPNLYWYRQAAGRGLQLLFYSVGIGQISSEVPQNLSASRPQDRQFILSSKKLLLSDSGFYLCAWSVKGTGNTIYFGEGSWLTVV.

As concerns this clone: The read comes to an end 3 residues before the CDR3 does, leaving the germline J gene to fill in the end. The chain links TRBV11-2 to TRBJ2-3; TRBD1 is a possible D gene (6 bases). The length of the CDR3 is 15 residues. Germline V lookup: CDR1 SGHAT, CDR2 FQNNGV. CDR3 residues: CASKAYGMGQETQYF. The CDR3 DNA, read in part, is TGTGCCAGCAAGGCGTATGGGATGGGACAAGAGACG.

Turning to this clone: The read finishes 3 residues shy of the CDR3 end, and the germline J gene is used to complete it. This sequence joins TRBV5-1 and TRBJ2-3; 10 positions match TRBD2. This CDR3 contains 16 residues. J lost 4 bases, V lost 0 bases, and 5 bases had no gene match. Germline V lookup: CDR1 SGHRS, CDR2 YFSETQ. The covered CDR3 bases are TGCGCCAGCAGCTTGGGAGCGGGAGGGCCGTCAGATACG. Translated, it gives CASSLGAGGPSDT. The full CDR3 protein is CASSLGAGGPSDTQYF.

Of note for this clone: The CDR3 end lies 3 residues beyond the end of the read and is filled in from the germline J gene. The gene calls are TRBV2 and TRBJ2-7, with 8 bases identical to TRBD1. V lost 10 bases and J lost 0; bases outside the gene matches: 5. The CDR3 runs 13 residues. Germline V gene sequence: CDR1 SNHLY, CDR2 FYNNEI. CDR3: CATGTGSSYEQYF. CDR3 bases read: TGTGCCACAGGGACAGGAAGCTCCTACGAG.

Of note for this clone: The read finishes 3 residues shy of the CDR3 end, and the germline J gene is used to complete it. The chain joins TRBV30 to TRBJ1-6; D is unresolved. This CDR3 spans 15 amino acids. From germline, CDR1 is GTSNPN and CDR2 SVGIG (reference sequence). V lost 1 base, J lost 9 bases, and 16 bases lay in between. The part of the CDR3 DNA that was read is TGTGCCTGGAGTGCCTTGACCGGCGGGAGTTCACCC. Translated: CAWSALTGGSSP. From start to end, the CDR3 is CAWSALTGGSSPLHF.

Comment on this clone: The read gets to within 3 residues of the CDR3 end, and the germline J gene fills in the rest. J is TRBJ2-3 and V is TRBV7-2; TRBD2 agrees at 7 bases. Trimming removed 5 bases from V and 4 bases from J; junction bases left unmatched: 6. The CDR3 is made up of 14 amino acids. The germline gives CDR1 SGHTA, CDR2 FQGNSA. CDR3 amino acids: CASSPLGGADTQYF. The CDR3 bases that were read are TGTGCCAGCAGCCCCTTGGGGGGGGCAGATACG. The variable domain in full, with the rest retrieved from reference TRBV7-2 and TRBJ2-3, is GAGVSQSPSNKVTEKGKDVELRCDPISGHTALYWYRQSLGQGLEFLIYFQGNSAPDKSGLPSDRFSAERTGGSVSTLTIQRTQQEDSAVYLCASSPLGGADTQYFGPGTRLTVL.